Following are 12 T cell receptor beta chains from one sample sequenced in a study of T cells in Graves' hyperthyroidism and ophthalmopathy. Template material for amplifying TCR beta CDR3 regions consisted of RNA transcripts. The TCR CDR3 first-round RT-PCR relied on the HTBI primer set. Via MiXCR, TCRdb re-called the multiplex PCR reads, giving one row per CDR3 protein. The table lists hundreds of thousands of distinct CDR3 sequences, roughly 14% of them singletons. Sequences were obtained from blood. The source is a man younger than 35 with Graves' ophthalmopathy.

Ten or more counts support this clonotype. The CDR3 region is CASSPTRMPTDEQFF. CDR3 DNA: TGTGCCAGCAGCCCCACTAGGATGCCCACGGATGAGCAGTTCTTC. The chain carries TRBV3-1 and TRBJ2-1; maybe TRBD2 (5 bases). The germline V gene has CDR1 LGHDT and CDR2 YNNKEL (reference sequence). The CDR3 sequence is 15 residues long. V gave up 4 bases and J gave up 8 bases, with 18 bases separating them.

This clonotype was counted ten times or more. J is TRBJ2-3 and V is TRBV6-1; TRBD2 matches at 11 bases. The germline CDR1 and CDR2 sequences are MNHNS and SASEGT. The CDR3 length is 19 residues. Germline trimming cut 5 bases from V and 8 bases from J; bases unmatched to any gene: 21. CDR3 nucleotides: TGTGCCAGCAGTAGACGAACCACCGATCTAGCGGGAGGAGTGGGTACGCAGTATTTT. The encoded protein is CASSRRTTDLAGGVGTQYF.

This clonotype was found many times. The chain links TRBV7-2 to TRBJ2-3; unclear D gene. V was shortened by 1 base and J by 0 bases, with 11 bases between the two germline ends. CDR1 is SGHTA and CDR2 is FQGNSA in the germline V gene. There are 16 residues in the CDR3. CDR3 coding DNA: TGTGCCAGCAGCTTAGGGGTCCTTTCTAGCACAGATACGCAGTATTTT. Its protein is CASSLGVLSSTDTQYF.

This clonotype came up many times. The V call is TRBV12-3 or TRBV12-4, the J call TRBJ2-1; possible D gene TRBD2, 7 bases. Between the trimmed V and J ends, which lost 5 bases and 2 bases, there was a span of 16 bases. This CDR3 region has 16 residues. The CDR3 nucleotides read TGTGCCAGCAGTCCCCGGGGGGCTTCCGCCTACAATGAGCAGTTCTTC. Translating it yields CASSPRGASAYNEQFF.

This clonotype was counted a few times. This chain joins TRBV10-3 and TRBJ2-4; tentatively, D is TRBD1 or TRBD2 (5 bases each). CDR3 size: 15 residues. V gave up 3 bases and J gave up 4 bases, with 13 bases separating them. Germline CDR1 and CDR2: ENHRY and SYGVKD. In DNA, the CDR3 is TGTGCCATCAGTGACTCTGGGACGGGGAAAAACATTCAGTACTTC. Translation gives CAISDSGTGKNIQYF.

This clonotype showed up just a few times. V is TRBV13 and J is TRBJ2-5; TRBD1 matches 7 bases. CDR3 length: 14 residues. V was pared by 3 bases and J by 7 bases, with 8 bases of the junction left unmatched. CDR1 and CDR2 from the germline V gene are PRHDT and FYEKMQ (reference sequence). The CDR3 here is CASSFDRVMGTQYF. CDR3 DNA: TGTGCCAGCAGCTTCGACAGGGTCATGGGGACCCAGTACTTC. The full variable domain, rest sourced from reference TRBV13 and TRBJ2-5, is AAGVIQSPRHLIKEKRETATLKCYPIPRHDTVYWYQQGPGQDPQFLISFYEKMQSDKGSIPDRFSAQQFSDYHSELNMSSLELGDSALYFCASSFDRVMGTQYFGPGTRLLVL.

This clonotype was detected ten times or more. V is TRBV11-2 and J is TRBJ1-1, with D perhaps matching TRBD1 (6 bases). Germline loops: CDR1 SGHAT, CDR2 FQNNGV. There are 15 residues in the CDR3. V lost 5 bases to trimming and J lost 4 bases, with 17 bases between them. The CDR3 protein is CASSIPTGKGTEAFF. The CDR3 coding sequence is TGTGCCAGCAGCATACCTACAGGGAAGGGCACTGAAGCTTTCTTT.

This clonotype was recorded a few times. The J gene is TRBJ2-6, the V gene TRBV29-1; no firm D call. The CDR3 contains 17 residues. The V end lost 7 bases, the J end lost 0 bases, and 19 bases lay between the germline ends. CDR1 is SQVTM and CDR2 is ANQGSEA in the germline V gene. CDR3 bases: TGCAGCGAACCGATTGTACTCCTATACTCTGGGGCCAACGTCCTGACTTTC. This sequence encodes CSEPIVLLYSGANVLTF. The full variable domain, rest sourced from reference TRBV29-1 and TRBJ2-6, is SAVISQKPSRDICQRGTSLTIQCQVDSQVTMMFWYRQQPGQSLTLIATANQGSEATYESGFVIDKFPISRPNLTFSTLTVSNMSPEDSSIYLCSEPIVLLYSGANVLTFGAGSRLTVL.

In regard to this clonotype: A much larger clonotype is one base distant, so this may be a read error. The chain couples TRBV7-9 to TRBJ1-4, with 8 nucleotides matching TRBD1. V shed 8 bases, J shed 7 bases, and the junction held 12 bases outside the gene matches. CDR1 is SEHNR, CDR2 FQNEAQ, per germline (reference sequence). This CDR3 comprises 15 residues. CDR3 sequence: CASQGQGLPSEKLFF. Here the CDR3 DNA reads TGTGCCAGCCAAGGACAGGGCCTGCCTAGTGAAAAACTGTTTTTT. The variable domain in full, completed from reference TRBV7-9 and TRBJ1-4, reads DTGVSQNPRHKITKRGQNVTFRCDPISEHNRLYWYRQTLGQGPEFLTYFQNEAQLEKSRLLSDRFSAERPKGSFSTLEIQRTEQGDSAMYLCASQGQGLPSEKLFFGSGTQLSVL.

The table lists this clonotype with a few counts. The rearrangement uses TRBV20-1 and TRBJ2-1; TRBD2 matches at 13 bases. The CDR3 runs 14 residues. J was trimmed by 8 bases and V by 4 bases; bases with no gene match: 5. Germline lookup yields CDR1 DFQATT and CDR2 SNEGSKA (reference sequence). The CDR3 DNA reads TGCAGTGCTACCGAACTAGCGGGGGGGTATGAGCAGTTCTTC. This codes for CSATELAGGYEQFF.

Comment on this clonotype: With a much larger clone just one base away, this may be a read error. The conserved phenylalanine or tryptophan normally closing the CDR3 is absent here, so this likely arose from a read error. The gene calls are TRBV6-2 or TRBV6-3 and TRBJ2-7, with D perhaps given as TRBD1 or TRBD2 (5 bases each). Germline loops: CDR1 MNHEY, CDR2 SVGEGT. This CDR3 is 14 amino acids long. V lost 8 bases, J lost 0 bases, and 14 bases lay in between. CDR3 in amino acids: CASGYRDGSYEQYL. The CDR3 DNA reads TGTGCCAGCGGGTACCGGGACGGCTCCTACGAGCAGTACCTC.

The chain links TRBV14 to TRBJ1-1, with D uncertain. V was cut by 1 base and J by 1 base, with 10 bases left in between. The CDR3 loop spans 15 amino acids. Germline lookup yields CDR1 SGHDN and CDR2 FVKESK. The CDR3 reads CASSQVALSNTEAFF. CDR3 bases: TGTGCCAGCAGCCAAGTCGCCCTCTCGAACACTGAAGCTTTCTTT. The entire variable domain, with the rest obtained from reference TRBV14 and TRBJ1-1, is as follows: EAGVTQFPSHSVIEKGQTVTLRCDPISGHDNLYWYRRVMGKEIKFLLHFVKESKQDESGMPNNRFLAERTGGTYSTLKVQPAELEDSGVYFCASSQVALSNTEAFFGQGTRLTVV.